These 32 T cell receptor beta chains came from one sample sequenced in a study of cytomegalovirus exposure and HLA in healthy donors. With 60 Vbeta and 13 Jbeta primers, the PCR was carried out. Profiling relied on immunoSEQ multiplex PCR, and the TCRdb table lists in-frame clones only, not all of them. Of roughly 200,000 clones in the sample, about 9% are singletons; the top ten hold less than 1.5%. Source material: PBMCs. The receptor source for this set is a woman under 40 in good health and CMV-seropositive.

The V and J genes are TRBV15 and TRBJ1-4; 11 nucleotides match TRBD1. The V segment lost 5 bases and the J segment 6 bases; nucleotides outside the gene matches: 14. Germline CDR1 is LNHNV and CDR2 is YYDKDF (reference sequence). This CDR3 is 18 amino acids long. The CDR3 sequence is CATSVPGQGGILDEKLFF. The CDR3 DNA reads as TGTGCCACCAGCGTACCGGGACAGGGGGGTATTTTGGATGAAAAACTGTTTTTT.

This clone has only a few counts. This chain uses TRBV11-2 with TRBJ2-2; 7 bases are shared with TRBD2. The length of the CDR3 is 17 residues. J was trimmed by 5 bases and V by 3 bases; bases with no gene match: 12. Germline loops: CDR1 SGHAT, CDR2 FQNNGV. The CDR3 DNA sequence: TGTGCCAGCAGCTTCACCCTCGAGGCGGGGGTAACCGGGGAGCTGTTTTTT. Its translation is CASSFTLEAGVTGELFF. Looking up the rest from reference TRBV11-2 and TRBJ2-2 gives the full variable domain: EAGVAQSPRYKIIEKRQSVAFWCNPISGHATLYWYQQILGQGPKLLIQFQNNGVVDDSQLPKDRFSAERLKGVDSTLKIQPAKLEDSAVYLCASSFTLEAGVTGELFFGEGSRLTVL.

Worth noting for this clone: A junction end diverges from the germline sequence, so it may reflect a read error. The chain employs TRBV4-1 and TRBJ2-7; maybe TRBD2 (6 bases). This CDR3 region has 16 residues. CDR1 is MGHRA, CDR2 YSYEKL, per germline. DNA for the CDR3: TGTGCCAGCAGCCAAGACGGGGGACTCACGCCCTACGAGCAGTACTTC. Translating it yields CASSQDGGLTPYEQYF.

This clone occurred a few times. J is TRBJ1-2 and V is TRBV4-1, with D perhaps matching TRBD1 (6 bases). Between the trimmed V and J ends, which lost 3 bases and 1 base, there was a span of 15 bases. CDR1 is MGHRA and CDR2 is YSYEKL in the germline V gene. CDR3 size: 16 residues. The CDR3 region is CASSQGRDILNYGYTF. The CDR3 nucleotides read TGCGCCAGCAGCCAGGGCCGGGACATACTTAACTATGGCTACACCTTC.

The chain uses TRBV11-3 and TRBJ2-1, with D tentatively TRBD2 (6 bases). CDR3 length: 16 residues. Trimming stripped 0 bases from V and 6 bases from J, with 15 bases between. Per germline, CDR1 SGHNT and CDR2 YENEEA. The CDR3 region has the DNA TGTGCCAGCAGCTTAGACTCGACTCTAGCGTTCAATGAGCAGTTCTTC. Protein sequence: CASSLDSTLAFNEQFF.

V is TRBV29-1 and J is TRBJ2-5; D is uncertain. Deletions cut 5 bases from V and 4 bases from J, with 11 bases between. CDR1 SQVTM and CDR2 ANQGSEA come from the germline V gene. This CDR3 contains 12 residues. In DNA form, the CDR3 reads TGCAGCGTTATCTTTCCAGGAGAGACCCAGTACTTC. Protein sequence: CSVIFPGETQYF.

This clone appeared a few times. The V and J genes are TRBV18 and TRBJ2-5; 8 positions match TRBD1. The CDR3 extends over 14 amino acids. Germline CDR1 KGHSH, CDR2 LQKENI. The V and J ends lost 4 bases and 5 bases, in that order; junction bases with no gene match: 6. The DNA of the CDR3 is TGTGCCAGCTCACTTAGGACAGGGCCCGAGACCCAGTACTTC. The encoded protein is CASSLRTGPETQYF.

This clone was seen a few times. This chain connects TRBV5-1 to TRBJ2-2; D is uncertain. The CDR3 loop spans 13 amino acids. The V gene's germline CDR1 is SGHRS and CDR2 YFSETQ. Trimming cost V 7 bases and J 0 bases, with 7 bases left between them. The CDR3 protein is CASFTSNTGELFF. Here the CDR3 DNA reads TGCGCCAGCTTTACTTCGAACACCGGGGAGCTGTTTTTT. The variable domain in full, completed from reference TRBV5-1 and TRBJ2-2, reads KAGVTQTPRYLIKTRGQQVTLSCSPISGHRSVSWYQQTPGQGLQFLFEYFSETQRNKGNFPGRFSGRQFSNSRSEMNVSTLELGDSALYLCASFTSNTGELFFGEGSRLTVL.

This clone has a handful of counts. The chain links TRBV5-6 to TRBJ1-2, with 9 nucleotides matching TRBD1. CDR1 is SGHDT, CDR2 YYEEEE, per germline. Trimming cost V 6 bases and J 8 bases; bases outside gene matches: 8. The CDR3 runs to 13 residues. CDR3 in amino acids: CASTTGTGWGYTF. CDR3 coding DNA: TGTGCCAGCACCACCGGGACAGGGTGGGGCTACACCTTC.

The rearrangement uses TRBV30 and TRBJ2-1, with TRBD2 identical over 7 bases. J lost 7 bases, V lost 3 bases, and 9 bases had no gene match. The CDR3 is made up of 14 amino acids. The V gene's germline CDR1 is GTSNPN and CDR2 SVGIG (reference sequence). The DNA for the CDR3 is TGTGCCTGGAGCGCGGGAGAAGTCGGGAATGAGCAGTTCTTC. Protein product: CAWSAGEVGNEQFF.

V is TRBV5-1 and J is TRBJ2-7; tentative D call: TRBD1 (5 bases). The germline CDR1 and CDR2 sequences are SGHRS and YFSETQ. V lost 0 bases and J lost 6, with 16 bases in between. The CDR3 runs 15 residues. In DNA, the CDR3 is TGCGCCAGCAGCTTGGTTCTGGCAGGGAAAAGCGAGCAGTACTTC. It codes for CASSLVLAGKSEQYF. Using reference TRBV5-1 and TRBJ2-7 for the parts outside the CDR3, the full variable domain is KAGVTQTPRYLIKTRGQQVTLSCSPISGHRSVSWYQQTPGQGLQFLFEYFSETQRNKGNFPGRFSGRQFSNSRSEMNVSTLELGDSALYLCASSLVLAGKSEQYFGPGTRLTVT.

The gene calls are TRBV19 and TRBJ1-2; D is unresolved. Germline CDR1 reads LNHDA; CDR2 reads SQIVND (reference sequence). Trimming shortened V by 1 base and J by 8 bases, and 14 bases separated the two germline ends. The CDR3 has 14 amino acids. CDR3: CASSIGAALGGYTF. In DNA, the CDR3 is TGTGCCAGTAGTATAGGGGCCGCGCTTGGAGGCTACACCTTC.

This clone was detected a few times. The chain is built from TRBV5-8 and TRBJ2-5; 10 nucleotides line up with TRBD2. From germline, CDR1 is SGHTS and CDR2 YDEGEE. J gave up 2 bases and V 0 bases, and 7 bases lay outside the gene matches. This CDR3 spans 17 amino acids. CDR3 region: CASSLEGSGRVQETQYF. Written as DNA, the CDR3 is TGTGCCAGCAGCTTGGAGGGAAGCGGGAGGGTTCAAGAGACCCAGTACTTC.

V gene TRBV2 combines with J gene TRBJ2-2; the match to TRBD2 covers 10 bases. With 7 bases clipped from V and 5 bases from J, the junction kept 7 bases outside the gene matches. Germline-derived CDR1 and CDR2 are SNHLY and FYNNEI. The CDR3 is 15 residues long. DNA of the CDR3: TGTGCCAGCACTAAGACTAGCGGGCCGACCGGGGAGCTGTTTTTT. Protein product: CASTKTSGPTGELFF.

A few counts support this clone. The chain carries TRBV6-1 and TRBJ1-1; D ambiguous. The CDR3 contains 14 residues. Trimming stripped 2 bases from V and 4 bases from J, with 11 bases between. CDR1 is MNHNS, CDR2 SASEGT, per germline. The CDR3 region is CASSEKPGITEAFF. For the CDR3, the DNA is TGTGCCAGCAGTGAAAAACCGGGGATCACTGAAGCTTTCTTT.

This clone has only a few counts. The rearrangement joins TRBV6-1 to TRBJ2-1; 7 bases are a match to TRBD2. Germline V gene sequence: CDR1 MNHNS, CDR2 SASEGT. CDR3 size: 14 residues. With V trimmed by 3 bases and J by 5 bases, 4 bases remained unmatched. The CDR3 reads CASSDGRPHNEQFF. DNA for the CDR3: TGTGCCAGCAGTGACGGGAGGCCACACAATGAGCAGTTCTTC.

The DNA of the CDR3 is TGTGCCAGCTCACCTAGAGGACAGGCCTTCGACGAGCAGTACTTC. Its protein is CASSPRGQAFDEQYF. The chain links TRBV18 to TRBJ2-7, with 7 bases lining up with TRBD1. This CDR3 is built from 15 residues. Germline CDR1 reads KGHSH; CDR2 reads LQKENI. The trim removed 3 bases at V and 5 bases at J, leaving 10 bases unmatched. Full variable domain (remainder filled in from reference TRBV18 and TRBJ2-7): NAGVMQNPRHLVRRRGQEARLRCSPMKGHSHVYWYRQLPEEGLKFMVYLQKENIIDESGMPKERFSAEFPKEGPSILRIQQVVRGDSAAYFCASSPRGQAFDEQYFGPGTRLTVT.

In regard to this clone: No conserved phenylalanine or tryptophan is present at the end of the CDR3, so a read error is the likely explanation. This sequence joins TRBV7-9 and TRBJ1-2; D gene uncertain. Trimming took 7 bases from V and 3 from J, leaving 9 bases between them. This CDR3 spans 12 amino acids. Germline lookup yields CDR1 SEHNR and CDR2 FQNEAQ (reference sequence). The CDR3 sequence is CASNEIYYGYTS. The CDR3 DNA reads as TGTGCCAGCAACGAGATTTACTATGGCTACACCTCC.

This clone was observed a handful of times. The genes are TRBV28 and TRBJ2-1; 10 nucleotides align to TRBD2. Trimming cost V 3 bases and J 7 bases; bases outside gene matches: 6. The length of the CDR3 is 15 residues. CDR1 and CDR2 (germline): MDHEN, SYDVKM. In DNA, the CDR3 is TGTGCCAGCAGTTTGCCTAGCGGGAGTCGTAATGAGCAGTTCTTC. It translates to CASSLPSGSRNEQFF.

V and J are TRBV19 and TRBJ2-3; 7 bases are a match to TRBD2. The CDR3 contains 15 residues. Germline assignment: CDR1 LNHDA and CDR2 SQIVND (reference sequence). Unmatched junction bases numbered 10, after V lost 5 bases and J lost 5 bases. CDR3 protein: CASSPLALGGDTQYF. The CDR3 nucleotides read TGTGCCAGTAGTCCACTAGCGCTCGGTGGAGATACGCAGTATTTT.

The V and J genes are TRBV10-3 and TRBJ2-3; 8 bases fit TRBD1. CDR3 length: 15 amino acids. V dropped 3 bases and J dropped 2; count of bases not matched to a gene: 4. CDR1 is ENHRY, CDR2 SYGVKD, per germline. CDR3 sequence reads: CAISDPGGDTDTQYF. CDR3 in DNA: TGTGCCATCAGTGACCCAGGGGGCGACACAGATACGCAGTATTTT.

This clone showed up just a few times. This rearrangement joins TRBV19 to TRBJ2-7, with unresolved D. CDR1 LNHDA and CDR2 SQIVND come from the germline V gene (reference sequence). CDR3 length equals 13 residues. Between the trimmed V and J ends, which lost 1 base and 2 bases, there was a span of 6 bases. CDR3 amino acids: CASSIAGAYEQYF. Here the CDR3 DNA reads TGTGCCAGTAGTATAGCCGGTGCCTACGAGCAGTACTTC.

This chain connects TRBV5-1 to TRBJ1-2; the D gene is possibly TRBD1 (5 bases). Between the trimmed V and J ends, which lost 0 bases and 3 bases, there was a span of 12 bases. CDR1 and CDR2 from the germline V gene are SGHRS and YFSETQ. This CDR3 has 15 amino acids. The CDR3 DNA follows: TGCGCCAGCAGCTTGGTCGGGGGGGGAGACTATGGCTACACCTTC. Amino acid sequence: CASSLVGGGDYGYTF.

This clone was seen a few times. The V and J genes are TRBV5-1 and TRBJ2-2; possibly TRBD1 for D (6 bases). Germline CDR1 is SGHRS and CDR2 is YFSETQ. The CDR3 extends over 14 amino acids. The V gene lost 0 bases and the J gene lost 7 bases, with 10 bases spanning the gap. CDR3 region: CASSLGAGVGELFF. In nucleotides, the CDR3 is TGCGCCAGCAGCTTGGGGGCAGGGGTCGGGGAGCTGTTTTTT.

This clone has more than one count but fewer than ten. The J gene is TRBJ1-3, the V gene TRBV2; maybe TRBD1 (6 bases). The CDR3 contains 15 residues. CDR1 is SNHLY and CDR2 is FYNNEI in the germline V gene. Between the trimmed V and J ends, which lost 7 bases and 6 bases, there was a span of 19 bases. The CDR3 region is CASTETGSTSNTIYF. The DNA of the CDR3 is TGTGCCAGCACCGAGACAGGATCTACGTCAAACACCATATATTTT.

This clone was seen only a few times. The CDR3 region is CASSMGTGERVYGYTF. In DNA form, the CDR3 reads TGTGCCAGTAGTATGGGGACAGGGGAACGTGTGTACGGCTACACCTTC. J is TRBJ1-2 and V is TRBV19; 10 bases fit TRBD1. V was pared by 3 bases and J by 8 bases, with 12 bases of the junction left unmatched. The CDR3 is 16 residues long. Germline V CDR1 and CDR2: LNHDA, SQIVND (reference sequence).

This clone was found a few times. The V gene is TRBV6-5, the J gene TRBJ1-4; weak D call: TRBD1 (6 bases). The length of the CDR3 is 12 residues. CDR1 is MNHEY and CDR2 is SVGAGI in the germline V gene. V lost 6 bases to trimming and J lost 8 bases, with 10 bases between them. Here the CDR3 reads CASRQGREKLFF. For the CDR3, the DNA is TGTGCCAGCAGACAGGGTCGGGAAAAACTGTTTTTT.

This clone was counted a few times. The V gene is TRBV6-1, the J gene TRBJ2-7; the match to TRBD2 covers 9 bases. Germline CDR1 is MNHNS and CDR2 is SASEGT. J lost 4 bases, V lost 5 bases, and 6 bases had no gene match. The CDR3 sequence is 14 residues long. Written as DNA, the CDR3 is TGTGCCAGCAGTCAGCGGGAGGAAAGGTACGAGCAGTACTTC. Its translation: CASSQREERYEQYF.

The CDR3 reads CASSLQVYNEQFF. The CDR3 nucleotides read TGCGCCAGCAGCCTCCAGGTTTACAATGAGCAGTTCTTC. The rearrangement links TRBV5-1 to TRBJ2-1; D is unresolved. This CDR3 region has 13 residues. Germline V gene lookup returns CDR1 SGHRS and CDR2 YFSETQ. Trimming cost V 4 bases and J 4 bases, with 9 bases left between them.

The J gene is TRBJ2-2, the V gene TRBV30, with 9 bases fitting TRBD1. Trimming at V came to 5 bases and at J to 2 bases, leaving 15 bases not matched to a gene. The germline gives CDR1 GTSNPN, CDR2 SVGIG (reference sequence). The CDR3 sequence is 18 residues long. The DNA for the CDR3 is TGTGCCTGGGACAGGGGGAGGACAGACGGGGGTAACACCGGGGAGCTGTTTTTT. Residues: CAWDRGRTDGGNTGELFF.

V gene TRBV19 combines with J gene TRBJ1-5, with D tentatively TRBD1 (6 bases). In germline, CDR1 is LNHDA, CDR2 SQIVND (reference sequence). The CDR3 runs 14 residues. Trimming cost V 3 bases and J 5 bases, with 11 bases left between them. CDR3 loop: CASSIGGAYQPQHF. The CDR3 nucleotides read TGTGCCAGTAGTATCGGGGGGGCTTATCAGCCCCAGCATTTT.

A few counts support this clone. V and J are TRBV6-1 and TRBJ2-1, with D tentatively TRBD1 (6 bases). The CDR3 is 15 amino acids. Deletions cut 1 base from V and 7 bases from J, with 14 bases between. Germline CDR1 is MNHNS and CDR2 is SASEGT. In nucleotides, the CDR3 is TGTGCCAGCAGTGAAGACAGGGTAGTAGGGAATGAGCAGTTCTTC. It codes for CASSEDRVVGNEQFF.